Shown below are 29 T cell receptor beta chains from a single sample sequenced in a study of Ad26.COV2.S vaccination and SARS-CoV-2 variants. The assay was immunoSEQ multiplex PCR, and TCRdb's table has in-frame clones only and misses some. The sample has under 500,000 clones; 80% to 95% are singletons. Sample treatment: about 20 received Ad26.COV2.S at low or high dose, single or two shots; several received placebo; per-sample allocation not given. Vaccine and placebo recipients were sampled on day 63 after the first injection. The source material was peripheral blood, sampled in a trial of Ad26.COV2.S vaccine versus placebo. The receptors stem from a person between 18 and 59 years old who received the Ad26.COV2.S COVID-19 vaccine or a placebo.

The chain links TRBV6-5 to TRBJ1-4; 7 bases fit TRBD1. There are 15 residues in the CDR3. J lost 6 bases, V lost 7 bases, and 11 bases had no gene match. CDR1 MNHEY and CDR2 SVGAGI come from the germline V gene. CDR3 nucleotides: TGTGCCAGCACGGCCGACAGGGAGAATTATGAAAAACTGTTTTTT. Residues: CASTADRENYEKLFF.

The V call is TRBV27, the J call TRBJ1-4; perhaps TRBD1 as D (6 bases). V dropped 5 bases and J dropped 8 bases, with 12 bases sitting between them. CDR1 MNHEY and CDR2 SMNVEV come from the germline V gene (reference sequence). CDR3 length: 13 residues. CDR3 nucleotides: TGTGCCAGCAGTCCCCGGGGGCGAGAAAAACTGTTTTTT. Its translation is CASSPRGREKLFF.

This chain joins TRBV14 and TRBJ1-1; D unresolved. The germline gives CDR1 SGHDN, CDR2 FVKESK. The CDR3 contains 17 residues. Between the trimmed V and J ends, which lost 3 bases and 0 bases, there was a span of 17 bases. The CDR3 region is CASSHWWAGEMNTEAFF. The CDR3 nucleotides read TGTGCCAGCAGCCATTGGTGGGCCGGCGAGATGAACACTGAAGCTTTCTTT.

This clone came up once. The chain couples TRBV19 to TRBJ1-2, with 9 bases fitting TRBD1. After removal of 4 bases from V and 0 bases from J, the junction contained 9 bases not matched to a gene. The germline CDR1 and CDR2 sequences are LNHDA and SQIVND (reference sequence). CDR3 length: 17 amino acids. The CDR3 loop reads CASSTRDRALANYGYTF. CDR3 in DNA: TGTGCCAGTAGTACCCGGGACAGGGCCTTAGCTAACTATGGCTACACCTTC.

The chain is built from TRBV19 and TRBJ2-1; tentatively, D is TRBD1 (5 bases). CDR1 is LNHDA, CDR2 SQIVND, per germline (reference sequence). V lost 3 bases and J 0 bases, leaving 9 bases between the germline ends. The CDR3 is 15 residues long. The CDR3 is CASSMTASSYNEQFF. The CDR3 region has the DNA TGTGCCAGTAGTATGACAGCTAGCTCCTACAATGAGCAGTTCTTC.

This clone has only one observation. The CDR3 reads CASRTPGTSYNSPLHF. The CDR3 DNA reads TGTGCCAGCAGAACCCCCGGGACATCCTATAATTCACCCCTCCACTTT. This chain links TRBV5-5 with TRBJ1-6, with a tentative D call TRBD1 (6 bases). The CDR3 is made up of 16 amino acids. The germline V gene has CDR1 SGHKS and CDR2 YYEKEE (reference sequence). Trimming took 5 bases from V and 1 from J, leaving 13 bases between them.

This clone came up once. The rearrangement uses TRBV4-1 and TRBJ1-6; 7 nucleotides agree with TRBD1. The CDR3 contains 16 residues. Per germline, CDR1 MGHRA and CDR2 YSYEKL. The V gene end was trimmed by 0 bases and the J gene end by 6 bases; junction bases not matched to a gene: 5. The CDR3 DNA sequence: TGCGCCAGCAGCCAAGATCTATACAGGGGTAATTCACCCCTCCACTTT. Its translation: CASSQDLYRGNSPLHF.

The rearrangement joins TRBV19 to TRBJ2-2; 8 bases align to TRBD1. Unmatched junction bases numbered 8, after V lost 5 bases and J lost 6 bases. Germline CDR1 is LNHDA and CDR2 is SQIVND (reference sequence). This CDR3 contains 15 residues. The CDR3 DNA reads as TGTGCCAGTAGTCTACCCGGACAGGGCTCCGGGGAGCTGTTTTTT. It translates to CASSLPGQGSGELFF.

V usage is TRBV19 and J usage is TRBJ2-7; unclear D gene. V was shortened by 8 bases and J by 0 bases, with 14 bases between the two germline ends. This CDR3 region has 14 residues. Germline-derived CDR1 and CDR2 are LNHDA and SQIVND (reference sequence). This CDR3 reads CASGPGYNSYEQYF. CDR3 nucleotides: TGTGCCAGTGGGCCGGGCTACAACTCCTACGAGCAGTACTTC.

J is TRBJ2-1 and V is TRBV27; TRBD2 matches 11 bases. This CDR3 contains 16 residues. In germline, CDR1 is MNHEY, CDR2 SMNVEV (reference sequence). The V and J ends lost 4 bases and 5 bases, in that order; junction bases with no gene match: 7. CDR3 sequence (DNA): TGTGCCAGCAGTTCCGGGACTAGCGGAAACAACAATGAGCAGTTCTTC. Translating it yields CASSSGTSGNNNEQFF.

The chain is built from TRBV11-2 and TRBJ2-2, with 7 bases identical to TRBD2. The CDR3 spans 15 residues. Germline assignment: CDR1 SGHAT and CDR2 FQNNGV. The trim removed 5 bases at V and 6 bases at J, leaving 9 bases unmatched. The CDR3 DNA reads TGTGCCAGCAGCCAAGGACTAGAAAATCCCGGGGAGCTGTTTTTT. Its protein is CASSQGLENPGELFF.

V usage is TRBV27 and J usage is TRBJ1-4; the D is unclear. V was shortened by 3 bases and J by 2 bases, with 10 bases between the two germline ends. Germline CDR1 is MNHEY and CDR2 is SMNVEV (reference sequence). The CDR3 has 15 amino acids. CDR3 amino acids: CASSFTPATNEKLFF. The CDR3 nucleotides read TGTGCCAGCAGTTTCACCCCGGCTACTAATGAAAAACTGTTTTTT.

This rearrangement joins TRBV28 to TRBJ2-7; D perhaps matches TRBD1 (6 bases). V lost 5 bases and J lost 1, with 12 bases in between. CDR3 length: 14 amino acids. Looked up from germline, CDR1 is MDHEN and CDR2 is SYDVKM. The CDR3 region is CASSTHQGSYEQYF. The CDR3 DNA reads as TGTGCCAGCAGTACACACCAGGGGTCCTACGAGCAGTACTTC.

The chain combines TRBV10-3 with TRBJ1-6, with D unresolved. The length of the CDR3 is 15 residues. The V and J ends lost 1 base and 7 bases respectively, with 11 bases between them. Per germline, CDR1 ENHRY and CDR2 SYGVKD. The CDR3 loop is CAISEYSVDNSPLHF. The CDR3 region has the DNA TGTGCCATCAGTGAGTATTCAGTAGACAATTCACCCCTCCACTTT.

This clone was counted a single time. This chain joins TRBV27 and TRBJ2-6, with D unresolved. The germline V and J ends were trimmed by 4 bases and 1 base, with 5 bases remaining between them. CDR1 MNHEY and CDR2 SMNVEV come from the germline V gene (reference sequence). This CDR3 has 14 residues. CDR3: CASSSLSGANVLTF. The CDR3 DNA reads TGTGCCAGCAGTTCATTATCTGGGGCCAACGTCCTGACTTTC. Using reference TRBV27 and TRBJ2-6 for the parts outside the CDR3, the full variable domain is EAQVTQNPRYLITVTGKKLTVTCSQNMNHEYMSWYRQDPGLGLRQIYYSMNVEVTDKGDVPEGYKVSRKEKRNFPLILESPSPNQTSLYFCASSSLSGANVLTFGAGSRLTVL.

This chain links TRBV19 with TRBJ1-2; TRBD1 agrees at 7 bases. Germline loops: CDR1 LNHDA, CDR2 SQIVND (reference sequence). The CDR3 has 16 residues. J was trimmed by 2 bases and V by 4 bases; bases with no gene match: 10. CDR3 nucleotide sequence: TGTGCCAGTAGTACGTCCGCACAGGGGCGCAACTATGGCTACACCTTC. Translating gives CASSTSAQGRNYGYTF.

This sequence joins TRBV9 and TRBJ2-1, with D perhaps TRBD2 (6 bases). Germline CDR1 reads SGDLS; CDR2 reads YYNGEE. The CDR3 extends over 15 amino acids. V was shortened by 0 bases and J by 4 bases, with 11 bases between the two germline ends. In nucleotides, the CDR3 is TGTGCCAGCAGCGTAGACCCAGCGGGTTACAATGAGCAGTTCTTC. This codes for CASSVDPAGYNEQFF.

This clone is a singleton in its sample. The rearrangement links TRBV9 to TRBJ1-2; 7 bases align to TRBD1. V dropped 4 bases and J dropped 8; count of bases not matched to a gene: 11. This CDR3 spans 14 amino acids. Germline values: CDR1 SGDLS, CDR2 YYNGEE. The chain's CDR3 is CASSFSSGGEGYTF. The CDR3 DNA is TGTGCCAGCAGCTTCAGCTCAGGGGGAGAAGGCTACACCTTC. Using reference TRBV9 and TRBJ1-2 for the parts outside the CDR3, the full variable domain is DSGVTQTPKHLITATGQRVTLRCSPRSGDLSVYWYQQSLDQGLQFLIQYYNGEERAKGNILERFSAQQFPDLHSELNLSSLELGDSALYFCASSFSSGGEGYTFGSGTRLTVV.

CDR3: CASQISPLHF. For the CDR3, the DNA is TGTGCCAGCCAAATTTCACCCCTCCACTTT. V is TRBV5-8 and J is TRBJ1-6; D uncertain. This CDR3 contains 10 residues. The germline V gene encodes CDR1 SGHTS and CDR2 YDEGEE. V lost 7 bases, J lost 9 bases, and 5 bases lay in between.

This clone appeared once. The CDR3 DNA is TGTGCCAGCAGCTTTAGTCTCTCAAGCTATGGCTACACCTTC. Translated: CASSFSLSSYGYTF. V is TRBV5-6 and J is TRBJ1-2; D call uncertain. The germline CDR1 and CDR2 sequences are SGHDT and YYEEEE. CDR3 length: 14 residues. Trimming removed 2 bases from V and 4 bases from J, with 12 bases in between.

The J gene is TRBJ1-1, the V gene TRBV18, with a tentative D call TRBD1 (5 bases). The CDR3 extends over 13 amino acids. CDR1 and CDR2 from the germline V gene are KGHSH and LQKENI. Trimming stripped 3 bases from V and 3 bases from J, with 8 bases between. The CDR3 here is CASSPGVDTEAFF. CDR3 bases: TGTGCCAGCTCACCGGGGGTCGACACTGAAGCTTTCTTT.

The chain has TRBV3-1 (or the pseudogene TRBV3-2) and TRBJ1-2, with no clear D. Trimming removed 2 bases at V and 4 bases at J, with 5 bases between. CDR3 length: 12 amino acids. The V gene's germline CDR1 is LGHDT and CDR2 YNNKEL (reference sequence). CDR3 DNA: TGTGCCAGCAGCCAACGGGCCTATGGCTACACCTTC. This gives the protein CASSQRAYGYTF.

The chain has TRBV29-1 and TRBJ1-3; 9 bases are shared with TRBD1. The CDR3 is 14 residues long. V shed 7 bases and J 0 bases; nucleotides not matched to a gene: 4. Germline lookup yields CDR1 SQVTM and CDR2 ANQGSEA. The CDR3 reads CSARDRDSGNTIYF. As DNA, the CDR3 is TGCAGCGCAAGGGACAGGGACTCTGGAAACACCATATATTTT.

J is TRBJ1-1 and V is TRBV18; 9 bases map to TRBD1. V gave up 6 bases and J gave up 6 bases; unmatched junction bases: 5. CDR1 is KGHSH and CDR2 is LQKENI in the germline V gene. The CDR3 runs to 13 residues. CDR3 nucleotides: TGTGCCAGCTCCCAGGACAGGGGAGCTGAAGCTTTCTTT. This sequence encodes CASSQDRGAEAFF.

J is TRBJ2-7 and V is TRBV5-1, with 7 bases matching TRBD1. The CDR3 has 14 amino acids. CDR1 is SGHRS and CDR2 is YFSETQ in the germline V gene. Trimming took 0 bases from V and 3 from J; bases not matched to a gene: 3. This CDR3 is CASSLVPGGYEQYF. CDR3 DNA: TGCGCCAGCAGCTTGGTTCCAGGGGGCTACGAGCAGTACTTC. The complete variable domain, with remaining parts taken from reference TRBV5-1 and TRBJ2-7, reads KAGVTQTPRYLIKTRGQQVTLSCSPISGHRSVSWYQQTPGQGLQFLFEYFSETQRNKGNFPGRFSGRQFSNSRSEMNVSTLELGDSALYLCASSLVPGGYEQYFGPGTRLTVT.

The chain joins TRBV29-1 to TRBJ2-3; TRBD2 matches at 8 bases. V shed 4 bases, J shed 3 bases, and the junction held 15 bases outside the gene matches. The CDR3 has 17 amino acids. The V gene's germline CDR1 is SQVTM and CDR2 ANQGSEA. This CDR3 reads CSVAGGADFSRTDTQYF. The CDR3 DNA is TGCAGCGTTGCCGGGGGGGCGGATTTCAGTAGGACAGATACGCAGTATTTT.

This chain links TRBV19 with TRBJ1-5, with TRBD1 as a possible D gene (5 bases). CDR1 is LNHDA and CDR2 is SQIVND in the germline V gene (reference sequence). The CDR3 length is 16 residues. Deletions cut 3 bases from V and 5 bases from J, with 17 bases between. CDR3 residues: CASSILWQGGDQPQHF. DNA of the CDR3: TGTGCCAGTAGTATTCTTTGGCAGGGAGGGGATCAGCCCCAGCATTTT.

In this sample, this clone turned up a few times. The chain combines TRBV19 with TRBJ2-3; 13 bases fit TRBD2. The CDR3 has 14 residues. Germline CDR1 LNHDA, CDR2 SQIVND (reference sequence). Trimming cost V 7 bases and J 6 bases; bases outside gene matches: 4. The CDR3 nucleotides are TGTGCCAGTATGACTAGCGGGGGGTCGGATACGCAGTATTTT. Protein: CASMTSGGSDTQYF.

The V call is TRBV5-6, the J call TRBJ1-2, with unresolved D. Germline CDR1 SGHDT, CDR2 YYEEEE. This CDR3 is 12 amino acids long. V was pared by 0 bases and J by 8 bases, with 8 bases between. The CDR3 region is CASSLGNLGYTF. The CDR3 DNA follows: TGTGCCAGCAGCTTGGGGAATCTAGGCTACACCTTC.